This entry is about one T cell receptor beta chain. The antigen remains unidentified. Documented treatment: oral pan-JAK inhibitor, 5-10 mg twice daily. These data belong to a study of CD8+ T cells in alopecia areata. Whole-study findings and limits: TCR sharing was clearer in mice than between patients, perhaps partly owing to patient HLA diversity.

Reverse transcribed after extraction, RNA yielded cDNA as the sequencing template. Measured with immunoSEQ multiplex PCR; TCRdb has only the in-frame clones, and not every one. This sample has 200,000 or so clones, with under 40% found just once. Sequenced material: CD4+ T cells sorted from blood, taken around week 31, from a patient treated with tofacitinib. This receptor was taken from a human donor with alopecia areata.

CDR3 sequence: CASSATPGLVPFYEQYF. The CDR3 DNA follows: TGTGCCAGCAGCGCTACTCCGGGACTAGTGCCCTTCTACGAGCAGTACTTC. The rearrangement uses TRBV5-6 and TRBJ2-7; 8 nucleotides align to TRBD2. V trimming: 4 bases; J trimming: 3 bases; junction bases outside the gene matches: 15. The CDR3 spans 17 residues. From germline, CDR1 is SGHDT and CDR2 YYEEEE. Supplemented by reference TRBV5-6 and TRBJ2-7, the full variable domain reads DAGVTQSPTHLIKTRGQQVTLRCSPKSGHDTVSWYQQALGQGPQFIFQYYEEEERQRGNFPDRFSGHQFPNYSSELNVNALLLGDSALYLCASSATPGLVPFYEQYFGPGTRLTVT.